This record looks at one T cell receptor (beta chain) sequence and its context. These data originate in a study of blood T cell repertoires in COVID-19. At the level of the study: In each case, the material was cDNA or gDNA derived from T cells, B-cell-depleted T cells, or PBMCs.

Trimming left V 2 bases short and J 1 base short, with 5 bases between. Germline V gives CDR1 KGHSH, CDR2 LQKENI. The CDR3 length is 13 residues. In the authors' workflow: How many nucleated cells were present was estimated from reference gene primer amplification. Only in-frame clones appear in the TCRdb table, and some are missing; sequencing was by immunoSEQ multiplex PCR. V and J calls plus clone size are reproduced from that table; the DNA served to infer D and trimming. The table records roughly 300,000 clones, about 76% of them present only once. Sequencing was done on a sample of peripheral blood. The receptor was isolated from an older woman with active or convalescent COVID-19. The V call is TRBV18, the J call TRBJ1-1, with a possible D match to TRBD1 (5 bases). The CDR3 loop reads CASSPGQNTEAFF. The CDR3 region has the DNA TGTGCCAGCTCACCAGGACAGAACACTGAAGCTTTCTTT.